In its sample, the clone carrying this TCR beta chain was seen a few times. At one end, the junction sequence differs from germline, possibly due to a read error. CDR3 size: 15 residues. CDR1 is LGHNT and CDR2 is FRNRAP in the germline V gene. MiXCR, applied by TCRdb to the RT-PCR reads, yields one record per CDR3 protein. The data show roughly 940,000 distinct CDR3 sequences, more than 15% seen once. The sample comes from a study of patients and donors after allogeneic stem cell transplantation. The J gene is TRBJ2-3, the V gene TRBV12-5, with D perhaps being TRBD1 or TRBD2 (5 bases each). Sequencing was carried out using blood, either unsorted or a sorted T cell fraction (not recorded which). The clonotype comes from a human donor who was either an allogeneic HSCT recipient or a stem cell or donor lymphocyte infusion donor (not recorded which). It is not recorded whose cells these are; they may come from a transplant donor. The CDR3 loop reads CASVPGTSSRDTQYF. DNA for the CDR3: TGTGCTAGTGTCCCCGGGACCTCCAGCAGAGATACGCAGTATTTT.